One and the same sample provided the 14 T cell receptor beta chains below, sequenced in a study of cytomegalovirus exposure and HLA in healthy donors. The PCR made use of 60 Vbeta and 13 Jbeta primers. Here immunoSEQ multiplex PCR was the method, and the copy in TCRdb shows in-frame clones only, minus some. The sample consists of about 190,000 clones, roughly four fifths of them appearing once. The sequenced sample consisted of PBMCs. The receptors shown here come from a woman under 40 in good health and CMV-seropositive.

The chain uses TRBV28 and TRBJ2-5, with 9 bases lining up with TRBD1. Trimming removed 3 bases from V and 3 bases from J; junction bases left unmatched: 11. The CDR3 consists of 17 residues. Germline CDR1 MDHEN, CDR2 SYDVKM. CDR3 bases: TGTGCCAGCAGTTTCCTCCAGACAGGGGGAGTGAAAGAGACCCAGTACTTC. This gives the protein CASSFLQTGGVKETQYF.

The chain joins TRBV19 to TRBJ1-5; 11 bases map to TRBD1. Germline CDR1 and CDR2: LNHDA and SQIVND (reference sequence). This CDR3 comprises 16 residues. V lost 5 bases, J lost 6 bases, and 9 bases stayed unmatched. The CDR3 reads CASSPGTGGQGQPQHF. DNA of the CDR3: TGTGCCAGTAGTCCAGGGACAGGGGGGCAAGGTCAGCCCCAGCATTTT.

The chain combines TRBV19 with TRBJ2-2; 9 nucleotides agree with TRBD1. CDR1 is LNHDA, CDR2 SQIVND, per germline (reference sequence). The CDR3 runs to 16 residues. V lost 3 bases to trimming and J lost 3 bases; unmatched junction nucleotides: 5. The CDR3 DNA sequence: TGTGCCAGTAGTATGGGGACAGGGTTGTACACCGGGGAGCTGTTTTTT. This translates into CASSMGTGLYTGELFF.

The chain couples TRBV4-1 to TRBJ1-1; D is ambiguous. This CDR3 region has 15 residues. Germline CDR1 and CDR2: MGHRA and YSYEKL. V lost 3 bases to trimming and J lost 1 base, with 12 bases between them. DNA for the CDR3: TGCGCCAGCAGCCACCTTGGACTTACGAACACTGAAGCTTTCTTT. Translation: CASSHLGLTNTEAFF.

This chain connects TRBV28 to TRBJ1-5; D is ambiguous. Trimming stripped 5 bases from V and 1 base from J, with 18 bases between. Per germline, CDR1 MDHEN and CDR2 SYDVKM. The CDR3 covers 17 residues. The CDR3 reads CASSPSGLRRSNQPQHF. For the CDR3, the DNA is TGTGCCAGCAGTCCCTCTGGACTTCGGAGGAGCAATCAGCCCCAGCATTTT. The variable domain in full, completed from reference TRBV28 and TRBJ1-5, reads DVKVTQSSRYLVKRTGEKVFLECVQDMDHENMFWYRQDPGLGLRLIYFSYDVKMKEKGDIPEGYSVSREKKERFSLILESASTNQTSMYLCASSPSGLRRSNQPQHFGDGTRLSIL.

This clone showed up just a few times. The CDR3 DNA sequence: TGTGCCAGCAAGACTTCGAGGGAGCCCCAGCATTTT. It specifies CASKTSREPQHF. The chain uses TRBV28 and TRBJ1-5; D is unresolved. This CDR3 region has 12 residues. CDR1 MDHEN and CDR2 SYDVKM come from the germline V gene. V lost 7 bases to trimming and J lost 8 bases, with 12 bases between them.

In its sample, this clone was seen once. CDR3 nucleotide sequence: TGTGCCAGCAGCTCGCGACAGGGGAAAGGGAATCAGCCCCAGCATTTT. This sequence encodes CASSSRQGKGNQPQHF. This chain connects TRBV7-2 to TRBJ1-5; TRBD1 matches at 8 bases. Germline V CDR1 and CDR2: SGHTA, FQGNSA. The length of the CDR3 is 16 residues. Losses at the gene ends were 4 bases for V and 4 bases for J; bases not matched to a gene: 9.

The chain uses TRBV6-1 and TRBJ2-5; D perhaps matches TRBD1 (5 bases). The last part of the DNA fits TRBJ2-7 better; the J call may be wrong. Germline CDR1 and CDR2: MNHNS and SASEGT. There are 17 residues in the CDR3. CDR3 protein: CASSEAWGVPSSYEQYF. The CDR3 nucleotides are TGTGCCAGCAGTGAAGCCTGGGGCGTACCGAGCTCCTACGAGCAGTACTTC.

This chain connects TRBV1 to TRBJ2-7; TRBD1, as called in the table, went unchecked against the DNA. TRBV1 is termed a pseudogene. CDR3 size: 17 residues. In nucleotides, the CDR3 is TGCACCAGCAGCCAAGACCTCAGTCAGTGTTCTCGCTACGAGCAGTACTTC. Translation: CTSSQDLSQCSRYEQYF.

The V gene is TRBV27, the J gene TRBJ2-3, with a tentative D call TRBD2 (7 bases). Deletions cut 7 bases from V and 3 bases from J, with 14 bases between. Germline V gene data show CDR1 as MNHEY and CDR2 as SMNVEV (reference sequence). This CDR3 comprises 14 residues. For the CDR3, the DNA is TGTGCCAGCAATAATAAGGGGGGGACAGATACGCAGTATTTT. Its translation is CASNNKGGTDTQYF.

This clone was seen only a few times. The chain combines TRBV15 with TRBJ2-3; D may be TRBD2 (6 bases). The CDR3 runs to 17 residues. V was pared by 5 bases and J by 2 bases, with 20 bases between. Germline CDR1 LNHNV, CDR2 YYDKDF (reference sequence). The CDR3 DNA is TGTGCCACCAGCCGCACCGGAGGGGCCGGTTACACAGATACGCAGTATTTT. Protein: CATSRTGGAGYTDTQYF.

This clone was detected a few times. This sequence joins TRBV5-1 and TRBJ2-2; TRBD1 matches at 8 bases. Germline CDR1 reads SGHRS; CDR2 reads YFSETQ. The CDR3 totals 16 residues. The junction had 14 bases not matched to a gene; V was cut back by 9 bases and J by 4 bases. CDR3 loop: CATSPSGQGPTGELFF. For the CDR3, the DNA is TGCGCCACCTCCCCGTCAGGACAGGGCCCCACCGGGGAGCTGTTTTTT. Together with reference TRBV5-1 and TRBJ2-2, the CDR3 gives the full variable domain: KAGVTQTPRYLIKTRGQQVTLSCSPISGHRSVSWYQQTPGQGLQFLFEYFSETQRNKGNFPGRFSGRQFSNSRSEMNVSTLELGDSALYLCATSPSGQGPTGELFFGEGSRLTVL.

Only one count was recorded for this clone. The rearrangement uses TRBV2 and TRBJ2-6; weak D call: TRBD1 (5 bases). The CDR3 runs 17 residues. CDR1 and CDR2 (germline): SNHLY, FYNNEI. Trimming pared 5 bases from V and 2 bases from J, leaving 16 bases between. The CDR3 sequence is CASSFPGIQPGANVLTF. The DNA of the CDR3 is TGTGCCAGCAGTTTTCCAGGGATACAACCTGGGGCCAACGTCCTGACTTTC.

The CDR3 protein is CASSERAGTYNEQFF. The CDR3 nucleotides read TGTGCCAGCAGTGAACGAGCGGGAACCTACAATGAGCAGTTCTTC. The rearrangement uses TRBV5-4 and TRBJ2-1, with 7 bases aligning to TRBD2. After removal of 5 bases from V and 2 bases from J, the junction contained 7 bases not matched to a gene. The CDR3 has 15 amino acids. Germline CDR1 SGHNT, CDR2 YYREEE (reference sequence).